Listed here are 7 T cell receptor beta chains from one sample, sequenced in a study of graft-versus-host responses after intestinal transplantation. Clones were sequenced by immunoSEQ multiplex PCR, and TCRdb holds only the in-frame ones, with some missing. The table lists approximately 90,000 clones, 93% of them singletons. Which antigens these TCRs recognize remains unknown. The sample was unstimulated CD8+ T cells sorted from spleen or lymph node cells, taken before intestinal transplant. Source of these receptors: a human donor who received an intestinal transplant.

This clone was recorded only once. The V gene is TRBV11-2, the J gene TRBJ1-3, with 7 bases identical to TRBD1. The V gene end was trimmed by 5 bases and the J gene end by 0 bases; junction bases not matched to a gene: 7. Germline assignment: CDR1 SGHAT and CDR2 FQNNGV. The CDR3 runs 16 residues. The CDR3 bases are TGTGCCAGCAGCCTAATACAGGGGAGCTCTGGAAACACCATATATTTT. Translated, it gives CASSLIQGSSGNTIYF. The full variable domain, rest sourced from reference TRBV11-2 and TRBJ1-3, is EAGVAQSPRYKIIEKRQSVAFWCNPISGHATLYWYQQILGQGPKLLIQFQNNGVVDDSQLPKDRFSAERLKGVDSTLKIQPAKLEDSAVYLCASSLIQGSSGNTIYFGEGSWLTVV.

The chain recombines TRBV10-3 with TRBJ2-1; 8 bases fit TRBD1. V lost 6 bases and J lost 2; bases outside the gene matches: 9. Germline V gene lookup returns CDR1 ENHRY and CDR2 SYGVKD. This CDR3 region has 16 residues. CDR3 nucleotide sequence: TGTGCCATCAGGACCCTAGACAGGGGCGCCTACAATGAGCAGTTCTTC. Translating gives CAIRTLDRGAYNEQFF.

The chain combines TRBV29-1 with TRBJ2-7, with D hard to call. This CDR3 region has 11 residues. Between the trimmed V and J ends, which lost 3 bases and 5 bases, there was a span of 8 bases. CDR1 is SQVTM, CDR2 ANQGSEA, per germline. The CDR3 DNA follows: TGCAGCGTTGACAGGTCCCACGAGCAGTACTTC. Translating it yields CSVDRSHEQYF.

J is TRBJ2-3 and V is TRBV5-4; the match to TRBD1 covers 11 bases. The CDR3 is 16 residues long. Germline CDR1 is SGHNT and CDR2 is YYREEE (reference sequence). J was trimmed by 2 bases and V by 0 bases; bases with no gene match: 2. The CDR3 sequence: CASSLGTGGNTDTQYF. CDR3 in DNA: TGTGCCAGCAGCTTGGGGACAGGGGGCAACACAGATACGCAGTATTTT.

V usage is TRBV6-5 and J usage is TRBJ1-1, with a tentative D call TRBD1 (5 bases). V lost 2 bases and J lost 4, with 14 bases in between. Germline CDR1 reads MNHEY; CDR2 reads SVGAGI. CDR3 size: 15 residues. The CDR3 nucleotides read TGTGCCAGCAGTTACGGGGAAGGGGAGGGCACTGAAGCTTTCTTT. Translated, it gives CASSYGEGEGTEAFF.

The chain is built from TRBV7-9 and TRBJ2-7; a weak D match, TRBD2 (5 bases). V was cut by 5 bases and J by 0 bases, with 17 bases left in between. Germline assignment: CDR1 SEHNR and CDR2 FQNEAQ (reference sequence). This CDR3 has 16 amino acids. The CDR3 DNA reads as TGTGCCAGCAGCGGACTTACTGGGGTTAGCTCCTACGAGCAGTACTTC. Its protein product is CASSGLTGVSSYEQYF.

This sequence joins TRBV9 and TRBJ2-3; the match to TRBD2 covers 9 bases. V shed 3 bases and J 0 bases; nucleotides not matched to a gene: 5. The CDR3 is made up of 16 amino acids. Germline CDR1 SGDLS, CDR2 YYNGEE. Written as DNA, the CDR3 is TGTGCCAGCAGCGAAAGCGGGGGGTCCAGCACAGATACGCAGTATTTT. Residues: CASSESGGSSTDTQYF.